This is a list of T cell receptor beta chains from one sample in a study of T cell repertoires in cytomegalovirus infection. TCRdb re-derived calls from the reads in MiXCR, one entry per CDR3 protein. Of a few hundred thousand distinct CDR3 sequences in the sample, just under 40% were seen once. No cognate antigen is known for these TCRs. This specimen was cultured PBMCs, taken from culture after CMV antigen stimulation. The receptors derive from a human donor in good health (CMV status not recorded). Some clones in this sample may be carry-over from other donors' samples. Both conserved end residues are part of each CDR3. Each record gives: clone size, J gene, V gene, D gene, CDR3 protein, CDR3 DNA. A D gene is named only where the DNA matches it firmly. Only part of the rows carry a size: once, few, many, or a class if the clone is expanded.

clone_size: .; j_call: TRBJ1-1; v_call: TRBV7-8; d_call: .; cdr3_aa: CASSLAFFTEAFF; cdr3_nt: TGTGCCAGCAGCTTAGCGTTTTTCACTGAAGCTTTCTTT
clone_size: few; j_call: TRBJ2-7; v_call: TRBV28; d_call: TRBD1; cdr3_aa: CASSLTGTGVDEQYF; cdr3_nt: TGTGCCAGCAGCCTAACCGGGACAGGGGTGGACGAGCAGTACTTC
clone_size: .; j_call: TRBJ2-7; v_call: TRBV6-6; d_call: .; cdr3_aa: CSSSRRGYEQYF; cdr3_nt: TGTTCCAGCAGCAGACGGGGCTACGAGCAGTACTTC
clone_size: .; j_call: TRBJ2-5; v_call: TRBV7-8; d_call: .; cdr3_aa: CASSISGLETQYF; cdr3_nt: TGTGCCAGCAGCATTAGCGGTCTGGAGACCCAGTACTTC
clone_size: .; j_call: TRBJ2-2; v_call: TRBV10-3; d_call: TRBD2; cdr3_aa: CAISESLAAGTGELFF; cdr3_nt: TGTGCCATCAGTGAGTCGCTAGCGGCAGGCACCGGGGAGCTGTTTTTT
clone_size: many; j_call: TRBJ1-1; v_call: TRBV28; d_call: .; cdr3_aa: CASSSQGRNTEAFF; cdr3_nt: TGTGCCAGCAGTTCACAGGGCAGGAACACTGAAGCTTTCTTT
clone_size: .; j_call: TRBJ1-5; v_call: TRBV12-3/TRBV12-4; d_call: .; cdr3_aa: CASSNEGPQHF; cdr3_nt: TGTGCCAGCAGTAACGAGGGGCCCCAGCATTTT
clone_size: many; j_call: TRBJ2-7; v_call: TRBV7-6; d_call: .; cdr3_aa: CASSQAAGYYEQYF; cdr3_nt: TGTGCCAGCAGCCAGGCCGCCGGCTACTACGAGCAGTACTTC
clone_size: few; j_call: TRBJ2-7; v_call: TRBV7-2; d_call: TRBD2; cdr3_aa: CASSLKAGAGGHEQYF; cdr3_nt: TGTGCCAGCAGCTTAAAGGCTGGAGCGGGAGGTCACGAGCAGTACTTC
clone_size: few; j_call: TRBJ2-1; v_call: TRBV7-6; d_call: .; cdr3_aa: CASSFPGNEQFF; cdr3_nt: TGTGCCAGCAGCTTTCCTGGGAATGAGCAGTTCTTC
clone_size: once; j_call: TRBJ2-1; v_call: TRBV10-3; d_call: TRBD2; cdr3_aa: CAISEAGSYNEQFF; cdr3_nt: TGTGCCATCAGCGAAGCGGGGTCCTACAATGAGCAGTTCTTC
clone_size: .; j_call: TRBJ2-3; v_call: TRBV7-2; d_call: .; cdr3_aa: CASTVEGYLAQYF; cdr3_nt: TGTGCCAGCACCGTCGAAGGCTACCTTGCGCAGTATTTT
clone_size: .; j_call: TRBJ2-7; v_call: TRBV7-2; d_call: TRBD2; cdr3_aa: CASSPTELAAYEQYF; cdr3_nt: TGTGCCAGCAGCCCCACGGAACTAGCGGCCTACGAGCAGTACTTC
clone_size: few; j_call: TRBJ2-5; v_call: TRBV7-6; d_call: .; cdr3_aa: CASSGPAVSQETQYF; cdr3_nt: TGTGCCAGCAGCGGCCCGGCAGTCAGCCAAGAGACCCAGTACTTC
clone_size: .; j_call: TRBJ1-4; v_call: TRBV10-3; d_call: .; cdr3_aa: CAIREGPQGSTNEKLFF; cdr3_nt: TGTGCCATCAGGGAGGGACCGCAGGGATCTACTAATGAAAAACTGTTTTTT
clone_size: .; j_call: TRBJ2-1; v_call: TRBV19; d_call: TRBD2; cdr3_aa: CASTASGWPEQFF; cdr3_nt: TGTGCCAGTACGGCTAGCGGGTGGCCCGAGCAGTTCTTC
clone_size: few; j_call: TRBJ2-6; v_call: TRBV5-1; d_call: .; cdr3_aa: CASSKGSSGANVLTF; cdr3_nt: TGCGCCAGCAGCAAAGGGAGCTCTGGGGCCAACGTCCTGACTTTC
clone_size: .; j_call: TRBJ1-1; v_call: TRBV12-3/TRBV12-4; d_call: TRBD1; cdr3_aa: CASARGQLNTEAFF; cdr3_nt: TGTGCCTCAGCTCGGGGACAGCTGAACACTGAAGCTTTCTTT
clone_size: .; j_call: TRBJ2-2; v_call: TRBV12-3/TRBV12-4; d_call: .; cdr3_aa: CASTLHMGGGELFF; cdr3_nt: TGTGCCAGCACCCTCCACATGGGGGGCGGGGAGCTGTTTTTT
clone_size: .; j_call: TRBJ2-2; v_call: TRBV7-2; d_call: TRBD1; cdr3_aa: CASSLQGASNTGELFF; cdr3_nt: TGTGCCAGCAGCCTACAGGGGGCATCGAACACCGGGGAGCTGTTTTTT
clone_size: .; j_call: TRBJ2-7; v_call: TRBV2; d_call: .; cdr3_aa: CASSEAQRNAAQYF; cdr3_nt: TGTGCCAGCAGTGAAGCACAACGGAACGCCGCGCAGTACTTC
clone_size: .; j_call: TRBJ2-2; v_call: TRBV19; d_call: TRBD1; cdr3_aa: CASSIRDRNTGELFF; cdr3_nt: TGTGCCAGTAGTATTCGGGACAGAAACACCGGGGAGCTGTTTTTT
clone_size: .; j_call: TRBJ1-5; v_call: TRBV4-2; d_call: .; cdr3_aa: CASSQDLTWTENINQPQHF; cdr3_nt: TGTGCCAGCAGCCAAGACCTCACCTGGACAGAGAACATCAATCAGCCCCAGCATTTT
clone_size: few; j_call: TRBJ1-1; v_call: TRBV6-5; d_call: .; cdr3_aa: CASSYTGGTEAFF; cdr3_nt: TGTGCCAGCAGTTACACGGGGGGCACTGAAGCTTTCTTT
clone_size: many; j_call: TRBJ2-5; v_call: TRBV7-2; d_call: .; cdr3_aa: CASSLVSGGETQYF; cdr3_nt: TGTGCCAGCAGCTTAGTCTCTGGTGGAGAGACCCAGTACTTC
clone_size: few; j_call: TRBJ1-2; v_call: TRBV7-2; d_call: .; cdr3_aa: CASSPGTLQYGYTF; cdr3_nt: TGTGCCAGCAGCCCCGGGACGCTCCAATATGGCTACACCTTC
clone_size: few; j_call: TRBJ1-2; v_call: TRBV4-1; d_call: TRBD1; cdr3_aa: CASSGDRANYGYTF; cdr3_nt: TGCGCCAGCAGCGGGGACAGAGCTAACTATGGCTACACCTTC
clone_size: .; j_call: TRBJ2-6; v_call: TRBV4-1; d_call: .; cdr3_aa: CASSQRHATNVLTF; cdr3_nt: TGCGCCAGCAGCCAGAGACATGCCACCAACGTCCTGACTTTC
clone_size: .; j_call: TRBJ2-5; v_call: TRBV7-2; d_call: .; cdr3_aa: CASSVGAREETQYF; cdr3_nt: TGTGCCAGCAGCGTCGGGGCTAGGGAAGAGACCCAGTACTTC
clone_size: few; j_call: TRBJ2-3; v_call: TRBV7-6; d_call: .; cdr3_aa: CASSLTNPTDTQYF; cdr3_nt: TGTGCCAGCAGCCTGACTAACCCCACAGATACGCAGTATTTT
clone_size: .; j_call: TRBJ2-7; v_call: TRBV7-8; d_call: TRBD2; cdr3_aa: CASSFGTSGTSYEQYF; cdr3_nt: TGTGCCAGCAGCTTCGGGACTAGCGGGACGTCCTACGAGCAGTACTTC
clone_size: few; j_call: TRBJ1-1; v_call: TRBV6-5; d_call: TRBD1; cdr3_aa: CASSYSTERTGFFWRAFF; cdr3_nt: TGTGCCAGCAGTTACTCAACGGAGAGGACAGGGTTTTTTTGGCGGGCTTTCTTT
clone_size: .; j_call: TRBJ2-1; v_call: TRBV7-2; d_call: .; cdr3_aa: CASSLVTGQFF; cdr3_nt: TGTGCCAGCAGCTTAGTGACAGGTCAGTTCTTC
clone_size: .; j_call: TRBJ2-7; v_call: TRBV6-2/TRBV6-3; d_call: .; cdr3_aa: CASSYWAYEQYF; cdr3_nt: TGTGCCAGCAGTTACTGGGCTTACGAGCAGTACTTC
clone_size: few; j_call: TRBJ1-5; v_call: TRBV7-8; d_call: .; cdr3_aa: CASSPRRGYSNQPQHF; cdr3_nt: TGTGCCAGCAGCCCCCGTCGGGGGTATAGCAATCAGCCCCAGCATTTT
clone_size: .; j_call: TRBJ2-1; v_call: TRBV7-2; d_call: TRBD2; cdr3_aa: CASSLPTSGTNEQFF; cdr3_nt: TGTGCCAGCAGCCTCCCGACTAGCGGGACCAATGAGCAGTTCTTC
clone_size: .; j_call: TRBJ1-5; v_call: TRBV6-1; d_call: TRBD1; cdr3_aa: CASSDPGQRQPQHF; cdr3_nt: TGTGCCAGCAGCGACCCGGGACAGAGGCAGCCCCAGCATTTT
clone_size: .; j_call: TRBJ2-5; v_call: TRBV5-4; d_call: .; cdr3_aa: CASSRTVSEETQYF; cdr3_nt: TGTGCCAGCAGCCGGACAGTTTCGGAAGAGACCCAGTACTTC
clone_size: once; j_call: TRBJ1-1; v_call: TRBV20-1; d_call: .; cdr3_aa: CSASRGATEAFF; cdr3_nt: TGCAGTGCTAGTCGTGGGGCCACTGAAGCTTTCTTT
clone_size: .; j_call: TRBJ2-5; v_call: TRBV7-2; d_call: .; cdr3_aa: CASSFGADTETQYF; cdr3_nt: TGTGCCAGCAGCTTTGGGGCGGACACGGAGACCCAGTACTTC
clone_size: .; j_call: TRBJ2-1; v_call: TRBV20-1; d_call: .; cdr3_aa: CSAWEVSYNEQFF; cdr3_nt: TGCAGTGCTTGGGAGGTCTCCTACAATGAGCAGTTCTTC
clone_size: .; j_call: TRBJ2-7; v_call: TRBV12-3/TRBV12-4; d_call: .; cdr3_aa: CASSSQLLGEQYF; cdr3_nt: TGTGCCAGCAGTTCTCAACTCCTGGGCGAGCAGTACTTC
clone_size: .; j_call: TRBJ2-7; v_call: TRBV6-6; d_call: TRBD1; cdr3_aa: CASTDRGTYEQYF; cdr3_nt: TGTGCCAGCACCGACAGGGGAACGTACGAGCAGTACTTC
clone_size: .; j_call: TRBJ2-1; v_call: TRBV5-6; d_call: TRBD2; cdr3_aa: CASSFLTSGDEQFF; cdr3_nt: TGTGCCAGCAGCTTCTTGACTAGCGGTGATGAGCAGTTCTTC
clone_size: .; j_call: TRBJ2-1; v_call: TRBV7-4; d_call: TRBD2; cdr3_aa: CASSFEGGHNNEQFF; cdr3_nt: TGTGCCAGCAGCTTCGAGGGAGGGCACAACAATGAGCAGTTCTTC
clone_size: .; j_call: TRBJ2-7; v_call: TRBV14; d_call: .; cdr3_aa: CASSQRTRSNEQYF; cdr3_nt: TGTGCCAGCAGCCAAAGAACCAGGTCCAACGAGCAGTACTTC
clone_size: .; j_call: TRBJ2-5; v_call: TRBV28; d_call: TRBD2; cdr3_aa: CASIGEGQVVETQYF; cdr3_nt: TGTGCCAGCATTGGGGAGGGTCAAGTCGTGGAGACCCAGTACTTC
clone_size: .; j_call: TRBJ1-4; v_call: TRBV19; d_call: .; cdr3_aa: CASSTGSDEKLFF; cdr3_nt: TGTGCCAGTTCTACAGGGTCGGATGAAAAACTGTTTTTT
clone_size: .; j_call: TRBJ1-4; v_call: TRBV12-3/TRBV12-4; d_call: .; cdr3_aa: CASSLFTTEKLFF; cdr3_nt: TGTGCCAGCAGTTTATTCACGACAGAAAAACTGTTTTTT
clone_size: .; j_call: TRBJ1-1; v_call: TRBV19; d_call: .; cdr3_aa: CASSITRNTEAFF; cdr3_nt: TGTGCCAGTAGTATCACAAGGAACACTGAAGCTTTCTTT
clone_size: .; j_call: TRBJ2-3; v_call: TRBV28; d_call: TRBD2; cdr3_aa: CASSSGGTGGSTDTQYF; cdr3_nt: TGTGCCAGCAGTTCGGGGGGGACCGGGGGTAGCACAGATACGCAGTATTTT
clone_size: .; j_call: TRBJ2-5; v_call: TRBV7-9; d_call: .; cdr3_aa: CASSLVVTGIETQYF; cdr3_nt: TGTGCCAGCAGCTTAGTTGTCACAGGGATAGAGACCCAGTACTTC
clone_size: .; j_call: TRBJ2-1; v_call: TRBV6-2/TRBV6-3; d_call: .; cdr3_aa: CASSPRKMNSYNEQFF; cdr3_nt: TGTGCCAGCAGTCCCCGGAAGATGAACTCCTACAATGAGCAGTTCTTC